Following are 21 T cell receptor beta chains from one sample sequenced in a study of OX40 agonist ivuxolimab in advanced cancers. Clones were read by immunoSEQ multiplex PCR, and TCRdb kept only the in-frame ones, dropping some. This table has some 66,000 clones, about 85% appearing once. The source material was CD4+ or CD8+ T cells sorted from blood, sampled in a trial of the OX40 agonist ivuxolimab. These receptors came from an adult with an advanced solid tumor such as melanoma, head and neck, liver or kidney cancer.

This rearrangement joins TRBV11-2 to TRBJ2-4; D remains unclear. V lost 1 base, J lost 3 bases, and 16 bases lay in between. The CDR3 consists of 17 residues. Germline CDR1 and CDR2: SGHAT and FQNNGV. In DNA form, the CDR3 reads TGTGCCAGCAGCTTAGTGGCATCACCCTCAGGCAAAAACATTCAGTACTTC. Residues: CASSLVASPSGKNIQYF.

This clone was seen once. The CDR3 sequence: CAISESGNGYTF. The CDR3 DNA follows: TGTGCCATCAGTGAGTCGGGGAATGGCTACACCTTC. The rearrangement joins TRBV10-3 to TRBJ1-2; D unresolved. CDR3 length: 12 amino acids. CDR1 ENHRY and CDR2 SYGVKD come from the germline V gene. V lost 0 bases to trimming and J lost 6 bases, with 5 bases between them.

The rearrangement uses TRBV5-1 and TRBJ2-3; 10 bases agree with TRBD2. The CDR3 has 17 amino acids. Germline V CDR1 and CDR2: SGHRS, YFSETQ. The junction had 9 bases not matched to a gene; V was cut back by 3 bases and J by 2 bases. The DNA for the CDR3 is TGCGCCAGCAGCTCGGGTCGGCTAGCGGGGGACACAGATACGCAGTATTTT. Translating it yields CASSSGRLAGDTDTQYF.

CDR3 amino acids: CASGPLDRSSYNEQFF. The DNA of the CDR3 is TGTGCCAGCGGACCGTTGGACAGAAGCTCCTACAATGAGCAGTTCTTC. The gene calls are TRBV11-2 and TRBJ2-1; D may be TRBD1 (6 bases). Trimming cost V 8 bases and J 0 bases, with 17 bases left between them. Per germline, CDR1 SGHAT and CDR2 FQNNGV. CDR3 length: 16 residues.

The V call is TRBV7-9, the J call TRBJ2-5; 8 nucleotides agree with TRBD1. The CDR3 runs 15 residues. The trim removed 4 bases at V and 4 bases at J, leaving 8 bases unmatched. The V gene's germline CDR1 is SEHNR and CDR2 FQNEAQ (reference sequence). The CDR3 reads CASSSPDRGGETQYF. For the CDR3, the DNA is TGTGCCAGCAGCTCACCCGACAGGGGTGGAGAGACCCAGTACTTC.

This clone was counted a single time. This chain connects TRBV18 to TRBJ2-5, with TRBD1 matching 8 bases. Germline CDR1 reads KGHSH; CDR2 reads LQKENI. The CDR3 consists of 17 residues. With V trimmed by 0 bases and J by 1 base, 7 bases remained unmatched. CDR3 sequence: CASSPPLRTGLQETQYF. The CDR3 region has the DNA TGTGCCAGCTCACCACCCCTCCGGACAGGGCTCCAAGAGACCCAGTACTTC.

The J gene is TRBJ1-4, the V gene TRBV25-1; maybe TRBD1 (6 bases). Per germline, CDR1 MGHDK and CDR2 SYGVNS. The V gene lost 3 bases and the J gene lost 8 bases, with 16 bases spanning the gap. CDR3 length: 15 amino acids. DNA of the CDR3: TGTGCCAGCAGTGATTTCCAGGGGATAAGGGAAAAACTGTTTTTT. Protein product: CASSDFQGIREKLFF.

The chain uses TRBV30 and TRBJ2-5; 7 bases map to TRBD2. J lost 1 base, V lost 5 bases, and 7 bases had no gene match. CDR3 length equals 14 residues. CDR1 GTSNPN and CDR2 SVGIG come from the germline V gene (reference sequence). The CDR3, as DNA: TGTGCCTGGGACCAAGGGACTACCCAAGAGACCCAGTACTTC. As protein: CAWDQGTTQETQYF.

This clone turned up a few times. J is TRBJ1-1 and V is TRBV6-5; D unresolved. Trimming shortened V by 3 bases and J by 6 bases, and 5 bases separated the two germline ends. Germline V CDR1 and CDR2: MNHEY, SVGAGI. CDR3 length equals 11 residues. CDR3: CASSYVAEAFF. The CDR3 DNA is TGTGCCAGCAGTTATGTAGCTGAAGCTTTCTTT.

V usage is TRBV5-6 and J usage is TRBJ2-5, with D perhaps TRBD1 (6 bases). Trimming removed 1 base at V and 4 bases at J, with 14 bases between. The length of the CDR3 is 15 residues. Germline V gene lookup returns CDR1 SGHDT and CDR2 YYEEEE. DNA of the CDR3: TGTGCCAGCAGCTTGAGGGGGACGGGCCGAGAGACCCAGTACTTC. It yields the protein CASSLRGTGRETQYF.

A note on this clone: Mismatch with germline at one junction end may stem from a read error. CDR3: CASSLGSGAIF. DNA of the CDR3: TGTGCCAGCAGCTTGGGGTCAGGCGCGATCTTC. This chain joins TRBV13 and TRBJ2-1; the D is unclear. Germline CDR1 PRHDT, CDR2 FYEKMQ (reference sequence). This CDR3 has 11 residues.

This clone was seen a single time. The chain recombines TRBV28 with TRBJ1-1; D gene uncertain. The V and J ends lost 7 bases and 7 bases respectively, with 16 bases between them. Germline CDR1 and CDR2: MDHEN and SYDVKM. This CDR3 is 13 amino acids long. In DNA, the CDR3 is TGTGCCAGCACCCCTCCGGGGTGGGTTGAAGCTTTCTTT. Residues: CASTPPGWVEAFF.

This chain joins TRBV6-5 and TRBJ1-1; D is perhaps TRBD1 (5 bases). The CDR3 totals 13 residues. The germline CDR1 and CDR2 sequences are MNHEY and SVGAGI. V was pared by 3 bases and J by 1 base, with 6 bases between. CDR3 region: CASSYRGNTEAFF. In DNA form, the CDR3 reads TGTGCCAGCAGTTATAGGGGGAACACTGAAGCTTTCTTT.

This clone was seen only a few times. Other DNA sequences from this sample encode an identical CDR3 as well. The chain uses TRBV28 and TRBJ1-5; no firm D call. Germline V lookup: CDR1 MDHEN, CDR2 SYDVKM. V was shortened by 3 bases and J by 3 bases, with 0 bases between the two germline ends. This CDR3 comprises 11 residues. The CDR3 loop is CASSFNQPQHF. CDR3 DNA sequence: TGTGCCAGCAGTTTCAATCAGCCCCAGCATTTT.

This clone was counted a few times. This rearrangement joins TRBV10-3 to TRBJ2-7; 8 bases are shared with TRBD1. The V gene's germline CDR1 is ENHRY and CDR2 SYGVKD. J gave up 0 bases and V 6 bases, and 7 bases lay outside the gene matches. This CDR3 has 15 residues. The CDR3 loop reads CAIRSRQGASYEQYF. The CDR3 nucleotides are TGTGCCATCAGGTCCCGCCAGGGGGCCTCCTACGAGCAGTACTTC.

Details on this clone: Other nucleotide sequences in the sample specify the same CDR3. The V gene is TRBV7-2, the J gene TRBJ1-2, with TRBD1 identical over 7 bases. Losses at the gene ends were 5 bases for V and 5 bases for J; bases not matched to a gene: 2. The CDR3 spans 12 residues. Germline CDR1 reads SGHTA; CDR2 reads FQGNSA. Here the CDR3 reads CASSLQGYGYTF. In DNA form, the CDR3 reads TGTGCCAGCAGCCTACAGGGGTATGGCTACACCTTC. The complete variable domain, with remaining parts taken from reference TRBV7-2 and TRBJ1-2, reads GAGVSQSPSNKVTEKGKDVELRCDPISGHTALYWYRQSLGQGLEFLIYFQGNSAPDKSGLPSDRFSAERTGGSVSTLTIQRTQQEDSAVYLCASSLQGYGYTFGSGTRLTVV.

The chain is built from TRBV27 and TRBJ2-4; D is perhaps TRBD2 (5 bases). Trimming cost V 5 bases and J 9 bases, with 11 bases left between them. The germline CDR1 and CDR2 sequences are MNHEY and SMNVEV (reference sequence). The CDR3 has 12 amino acids. The CDR3 here is CASSPGGPIQYF. The CDR3 DNA sequence: TGTGCCAGCAGTCCGGGCGGGCCCATTCAGTACTTC.

The chain links TRBV7-9 to TRBJ1-4; the match to TRBD1 covers 7 bases. Trimming took 1 base from V and 5 from J; bases not matched to a gene: 4. CDR1 is SEHNR and CDR2 is FQNEAQ in the germline V gene (reference sequence). The CDR3 totals 15 residues. CDR3 sequence (DNA): TGTGCCAGCAGCTTAGGGGACAGCCAAAATGAAAAACTGTTTTTT. Protein product: CASSLGDSQNEKLFF.

V gene TRBV15 combines with J gene TRBJ1-3, with no clear D. V was shortened by 5 bases and J by 4 bases, with 15 bases between the two germline ends. In germline, CDR1 is LNHNV, CDR2 YYDKDF (reference sequence). This CDR3 comprises 15 residues. DNA for the CDR3: TGTGCCACCAGCCCCTCCGGGCAAGGGGGAAACACCATATATTTT. Protein sequence: CATSPSGQGGNTIYF. Looking up the rest from reference TRBV15 and TRBJ1-3 gives the full variable domain: DAMVIQNPRYQVTQFGKPVTLSCSQTLNHNVMYWYQQKSSQAPKLLFHYYDKDFNNEADTPDNFQSRRPNTSFCFLDIRSPGLGDTAMYLCATSPSGQGGNTIYFGEGSWLTVV.

This chain links TRBV21-1 with TRBJ1-1; the table calls TRBD1, which could not be checked here. TRBV21-1 is flagged as a pseudogene. This CDR3 is 21 amino acids long. The CDR3 region has the DNA TGTGCCAGCAGCCTTACCTTATGGGGTAACAGGGGGTTACGGATGAACACTGAAGCTTTCTTT. Protein: CASSLTLWGNRGLRMNTEAFF.

J is TRBJ2-1 and V is TRBV9; D ambiguous. Germline values: CDR1 SGDLS, CDR2 YYNGEE. Deletions cut 1 base from V and 7 bases from J, with 12 bases between. This CDR3 is built from 14 residues. CDR3 DNA sequence: TGTGCCAGCAGCGTAAGAGGTGGGGATAATGAGCAGTTCTTC. Amino acids: CASSVRGGDNEQFF.